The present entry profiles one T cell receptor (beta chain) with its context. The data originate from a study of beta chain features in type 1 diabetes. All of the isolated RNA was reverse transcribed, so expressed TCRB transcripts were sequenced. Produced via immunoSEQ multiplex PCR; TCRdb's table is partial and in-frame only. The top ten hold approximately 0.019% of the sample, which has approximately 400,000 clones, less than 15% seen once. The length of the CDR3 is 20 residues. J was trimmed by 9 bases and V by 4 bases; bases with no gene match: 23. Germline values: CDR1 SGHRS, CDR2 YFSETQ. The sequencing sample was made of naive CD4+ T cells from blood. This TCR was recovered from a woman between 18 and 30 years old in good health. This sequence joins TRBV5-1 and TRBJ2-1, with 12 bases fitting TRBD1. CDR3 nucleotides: TGCGCCAGCAGCCAGCAACCCGGGACAGGGGGCAGGTTGGCGGTGGGTGAGCAGTTCTTC. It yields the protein CASSQQPGTGGRLAVGEQFF.